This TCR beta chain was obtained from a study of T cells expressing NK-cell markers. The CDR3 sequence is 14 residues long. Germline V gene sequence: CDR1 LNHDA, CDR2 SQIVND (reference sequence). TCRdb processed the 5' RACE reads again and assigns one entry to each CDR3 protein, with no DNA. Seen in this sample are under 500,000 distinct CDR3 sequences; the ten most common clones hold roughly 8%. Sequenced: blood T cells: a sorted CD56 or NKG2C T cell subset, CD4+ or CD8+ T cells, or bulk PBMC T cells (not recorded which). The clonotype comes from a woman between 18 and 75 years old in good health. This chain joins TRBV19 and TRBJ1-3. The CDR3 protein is CASSNRLSGNTIYF.